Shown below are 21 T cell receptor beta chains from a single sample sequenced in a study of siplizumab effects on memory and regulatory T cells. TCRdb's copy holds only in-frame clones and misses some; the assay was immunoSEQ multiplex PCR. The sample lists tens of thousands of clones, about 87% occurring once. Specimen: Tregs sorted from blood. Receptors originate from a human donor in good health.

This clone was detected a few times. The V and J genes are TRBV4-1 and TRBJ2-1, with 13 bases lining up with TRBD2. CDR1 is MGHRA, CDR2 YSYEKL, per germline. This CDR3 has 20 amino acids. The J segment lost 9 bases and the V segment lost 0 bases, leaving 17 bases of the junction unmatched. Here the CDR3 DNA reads TGCGCCAGCAGCCAAGATAGGACCCGGCTGGCACTAGCGGGAGGGCCTGAGCAGTTCTTC. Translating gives CASSQDRTRLALAGGPEQFF.

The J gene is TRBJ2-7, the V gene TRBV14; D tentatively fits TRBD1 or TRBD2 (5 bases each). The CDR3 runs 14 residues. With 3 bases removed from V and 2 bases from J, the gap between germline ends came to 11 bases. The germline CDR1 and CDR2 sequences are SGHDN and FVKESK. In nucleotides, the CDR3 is TGTGCCAGCAGCCACTGGGACCGCCCCTACGAGCAGTACTTC. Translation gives CASSHWDRPYEQYF.

In DNA, the CDR3 is TGTGCCAGCAGTTCATTCGAGTCAGGTGAAAAACTGTTTTTT. Protein sequence: CASSSFESGEKLFF. The chain links TRBV27 to TRBJ1-4; D is unclear. CDR3 length equals 14 residues. The V gene's germline CDR1 is MNHEY and CDR2 SMNVEV (reference sequence). The V and J ends lost 4 bases and 7 bases respectively, with 13 bases between them. Looking up the rest from reference TRBV27 and TRBJ1-4 gives the full variable domain: EAQVTQNPRYLITVTGKKLTVTCSQNMNHEYMSWYRQDPGLGLRQIYYSMNVEVTDKGDVPEGYKVSRKEKRNFPLILESPSPNQTSLYFCASSSFESGEKLFFGSGTQLSVL.

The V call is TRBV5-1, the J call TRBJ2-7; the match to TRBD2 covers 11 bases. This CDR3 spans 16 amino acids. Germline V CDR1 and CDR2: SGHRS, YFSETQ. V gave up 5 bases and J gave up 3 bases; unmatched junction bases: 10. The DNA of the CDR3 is TGCGCCAGCAGAGGTCTAGCGGGAGGCCCATTCTACGAGCAGTACTTC. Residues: CASRGLAGGPFYEQYF.

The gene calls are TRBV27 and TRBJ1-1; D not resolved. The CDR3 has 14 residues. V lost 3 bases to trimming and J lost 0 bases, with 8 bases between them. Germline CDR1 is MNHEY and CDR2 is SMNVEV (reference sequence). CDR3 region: CASSFRTMNTEAFF. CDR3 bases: TGTGCCAGCAGTTTCAGAACCATGAACACTGAAGCTTTCTTT.

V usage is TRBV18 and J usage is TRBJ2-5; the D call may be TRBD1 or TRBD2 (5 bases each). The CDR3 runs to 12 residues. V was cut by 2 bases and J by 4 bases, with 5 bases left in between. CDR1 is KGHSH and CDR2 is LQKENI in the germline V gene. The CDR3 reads CASSPGGETQYF. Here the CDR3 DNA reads TGTGCCAGCTCACCAGGGGGAGAGACCCAGTACTTC.

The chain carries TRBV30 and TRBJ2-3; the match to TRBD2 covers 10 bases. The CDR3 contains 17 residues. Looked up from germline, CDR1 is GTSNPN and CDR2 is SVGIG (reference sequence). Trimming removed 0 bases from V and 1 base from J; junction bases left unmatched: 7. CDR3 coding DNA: TGTGCCTGGAGTGTCCTGGCTAGCGGGAGACGCACAGATACGCAGTATTTT. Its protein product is CAWSVLASGRRTDTQYF.

The CDR3 sequence: CASRLWGRGYQETQYF. Here the CDR3 DNA reads TGTGCCAGCAGGCTGTGGGGGAGGGGGTACCAAGAGACCCAGTACTTC. This rearrangement joins TRBV5-6 to TRBJ2-5; D might be TRBD2 (7 bases). The CDR3 spans 16 residues. Deletions cut 5 bases from V and 0 bases from J, with 17 bases between. The germline gives CDR1 SGHDT, CDR2 YYEEEE. Full variable domain (rest looked up from reference TRBV5-6 and TRBJ2-5): DAGVTQSPTHLIKTRGQQVTLRCSPKSGHDTVSWYQQALGQGPQFIFQYYEEEERQRGNFPDRFSGHQFPNYSSELNVNALLLGDSALYLCASRLWGRGYQETQYFGPGTRLLVL.

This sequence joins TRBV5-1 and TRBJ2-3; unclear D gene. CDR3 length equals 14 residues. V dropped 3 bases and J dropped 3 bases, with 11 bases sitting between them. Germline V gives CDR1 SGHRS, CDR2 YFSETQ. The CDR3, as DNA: TGCGCCAGCAGCTGGGTTCGTGAGACAGATACGCAGTATTTT. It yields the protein CASSWVRETDTQYF.

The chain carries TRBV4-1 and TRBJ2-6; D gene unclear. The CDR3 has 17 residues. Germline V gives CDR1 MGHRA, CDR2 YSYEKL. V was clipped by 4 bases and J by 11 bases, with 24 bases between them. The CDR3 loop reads CASSPRRTGQSRDVLTF. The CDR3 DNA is TGCGCCAGCAGCCCAAGACGCACGGGTCAATCGCGCGACGTCCTGACTTTC.

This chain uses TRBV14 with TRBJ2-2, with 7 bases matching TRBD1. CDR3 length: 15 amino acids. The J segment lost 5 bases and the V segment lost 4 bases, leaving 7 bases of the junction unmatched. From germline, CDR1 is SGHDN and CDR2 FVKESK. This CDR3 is CASSPGQTFTGELFF. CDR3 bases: TGTGCCAGCAGCCCGGGACAGACCTTTACCGGGGAGCTGTTTTTT.

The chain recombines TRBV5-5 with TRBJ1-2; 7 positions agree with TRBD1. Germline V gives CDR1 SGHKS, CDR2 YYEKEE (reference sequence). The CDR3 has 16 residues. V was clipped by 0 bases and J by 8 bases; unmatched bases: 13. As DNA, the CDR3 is TGTGCCAGCAGCTTGGCCAGGGACAGAAGTATGGGAGGCTACACCTTC. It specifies CASSLARDRSMGGYTF. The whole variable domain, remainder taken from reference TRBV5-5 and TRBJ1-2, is DAGVTQSPTHLIKTRGQQVTLRCSPISGHKSVSWYQQVLGQGPQFIFQYYEKEERGRGNFPDRFSARQFPNYSSELNVNALLLGDSALYLCASSLARDRSMGGYTFGSGTRLTVV.

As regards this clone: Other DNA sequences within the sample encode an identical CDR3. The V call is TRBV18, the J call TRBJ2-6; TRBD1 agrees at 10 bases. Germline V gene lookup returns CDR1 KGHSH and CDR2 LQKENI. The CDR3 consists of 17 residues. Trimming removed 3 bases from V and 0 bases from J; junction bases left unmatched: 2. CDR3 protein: CASSPRQGASGANVLTF. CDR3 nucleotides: TGTGCCAGCTCACCGCGACAGGGGGCCTCTGGGGCCAACGTCCTGACTTTC.

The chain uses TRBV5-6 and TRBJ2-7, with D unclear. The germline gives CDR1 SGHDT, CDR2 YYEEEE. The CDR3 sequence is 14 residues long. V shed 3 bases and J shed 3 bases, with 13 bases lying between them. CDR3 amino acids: CASSSKRLFYEQYF. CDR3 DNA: TGTGCCAGCAGCTCGAAGCGTCTTTTCTACGAGCAGTACTTC.

This CDR3 is CASSQGFGASGANVLTF. The CDR3 nucleotides read TGTGCCAGCAGCCAAGGCTTCGGGGCGTCTGGGGCCAACGTCCTGACTTTC. The rearrangement uses TRBV14 and TRBJ2-6; TRBD1 or TRBD2 may be the D gene (5 bases each). Germline CDR1 SGHDN, CDR2 FVKESK. This CDR3 has 17 amino acids. V lost 1 base, J lost 1 base, and 11 bases lay in between.

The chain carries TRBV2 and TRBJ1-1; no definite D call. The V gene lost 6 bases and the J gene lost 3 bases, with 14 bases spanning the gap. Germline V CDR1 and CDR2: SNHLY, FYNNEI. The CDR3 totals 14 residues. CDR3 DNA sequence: TGTGCCAGCAGACGTGACCCACGCGACACTGAAGCTTTCTTT. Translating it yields CASRRDPRDTEAFF.

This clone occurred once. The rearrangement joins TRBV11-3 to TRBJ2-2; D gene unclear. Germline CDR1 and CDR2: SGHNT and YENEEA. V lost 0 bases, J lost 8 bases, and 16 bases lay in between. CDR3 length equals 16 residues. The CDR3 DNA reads TGTGCCAGCAGCTTAGATCGACGTCCGGTCGGGGGGGAGCTGTTTTTT. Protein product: CASSLDRRPVGGELFF.

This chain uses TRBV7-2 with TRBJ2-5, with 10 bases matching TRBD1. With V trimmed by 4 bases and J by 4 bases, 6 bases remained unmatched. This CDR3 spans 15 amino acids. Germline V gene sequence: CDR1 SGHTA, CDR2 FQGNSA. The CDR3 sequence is CASSYTGTGVETQYF. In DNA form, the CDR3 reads TGTGCCAGCAGCTACACAGGGACAGGGGTAGAGACCCAGTACTTC.

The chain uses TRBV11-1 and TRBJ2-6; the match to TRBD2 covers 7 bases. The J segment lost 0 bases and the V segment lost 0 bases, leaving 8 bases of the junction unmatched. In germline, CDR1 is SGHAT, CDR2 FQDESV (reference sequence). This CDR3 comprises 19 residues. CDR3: CASSLANIAGFSGANVLTF. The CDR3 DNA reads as TGTGCCAGCAGCTTAGCGAATATAGCGGGCTTCTCTGGGGCCAACGTCCTGACTTTC.

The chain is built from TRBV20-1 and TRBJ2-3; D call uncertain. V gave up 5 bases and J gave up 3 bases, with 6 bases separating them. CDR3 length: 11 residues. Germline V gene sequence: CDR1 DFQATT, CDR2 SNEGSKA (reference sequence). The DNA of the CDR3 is TGCAGTGCTTCAGGAACAGATACGCAGTATTTT. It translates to CSASGTDTQYF.

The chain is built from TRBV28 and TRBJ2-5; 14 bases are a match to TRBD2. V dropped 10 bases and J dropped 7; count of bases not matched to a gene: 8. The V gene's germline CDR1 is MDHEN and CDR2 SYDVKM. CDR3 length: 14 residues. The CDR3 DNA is TGTGCCACCCGACTAGCGGGAGGGCCAGGGACCCAGTACTTC. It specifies CATRLAGGPGTQYF.